The rows below give T cell receptor beta chains drawn from one sample of a study of response to subunit inactivated influenza vaccine. TCRdb itself ran the RT-PCR reads through MiXCR, one entry per CDR3 protein. The table shows some 180,000 distinct CDR3 sequences, with around a tenth occurring only once. Specimen: non-naive T cells sorted from PBMCs, collected on the day of vaccination. The receptor source for this set is a man aged 45-60 years who received an inactivated influenza vaccine. CDR3s leave out the opening cysteine and the closing phenylalanine or tryptophan. Fields, in order: CDR3 protein, V gene, J gene.

ASSDSYNEQF	TRBV12-3/TRBV12-4	TRBJ2-1
ATSRATGRGQPQH	TRBV15	TRBJ1-5
ASSQLLTGRDTGELF	TRBV4-3	TRBJ2-2
ASSIRLAGASTDTQY	TRBV12-3/TRBV12-4	TRBJ2-3
ASLKDSIMDYGYT	TRBV5-6	TRBJ1-2
ASSLAGGATEAF	TRBV5-1	TRBJ1-1
ASSYSRDSYVAF	TRBV6-5	TRBJ1-1
SAHGLAVTSTDTQY	TRBV20-1	TRBJ2-3
ASSFRDRGTDTQY	TRBV28	TRBJ2-3
ASTSGGAAGKQY	TRBV6-2/TRBV6-3	TRBJ2-7
SVYSEGVAYEQY	TRBV29-1	TRBJ2-7
ASSYSGRRSTEAF	TRBV6-5	TRBJ1-1
ASSAILAGGGETQY	TRBV4-3	TRBJ2-5
ASSYSFKEKLF	TRBV6-6	TRBJ1-4
SAVGIAGGTDTQY	TRBV29-1	TRBJ2-3
ASSVRRQGGDTGELF	TRBV9	TRBJ2-2
ASSLASGSGYEQY	TRBV7-6	TRBJ2-7
ASSPLQSGTAYEQY	TRBV7-9	TRBJ2-7
ATRQLTDTQY	TRBV10-3	TRBJ2-3
ASSPGTGTMGSYNSPLH	TRBV27	TRBJ1-6
ASSLGDRVAEQY	TRBV27	TRBJ2-7
ASSLAVGPGETQY	TRBV5-1	TRBJ2-5
ASNRDNNQPQH	TRBV2	TRBJ1-5